This record covers a single TCR beta chain. What it binds is not known. With V trimmed by 5 bases and J by 9 bases, 7 bases remained unmatched. Germline V lookup: CDR1 MNHNS, CDR2 SASEGT. The CDR3 runs to 14 residues. The data belong to a study of T cells in Graves' hyperthyroidism and ophthalmopathy. The investigators amplified TCR beta CDR3 regions from RNA transcripts. Carried out on the TCR CDR3, a first-round RT-PCR used the HTBI primer set. In TCRdb, the multiplex PCR reads were re-called with MiXCR into one record per CDR3 protein. The table lists 700,000 or so distinct CDR3 sequences, 15% to 20% of them singletons. Whole-study findings and limits: Separation of ophthalmopathy from stable hyperthyroidism was achieved by a 13 V-J model.

No progression to ophthalmopathy during 18 months of follow-up defined stable disease. Uncontrolled infection, other autoimmune disease, pregnancy or lactation led to exclusion. This chain connects TRBV6-1 to TRBJ1-5; 10 bases line up with TRBD1. Material for sequencing was blood. This TCR was sampled from a young man with Graves' hyperthyroidism. The CDR3 DNA reads as TGTGCCAGCAGTTGGACAGGGGGAGATCGGCCCCAGCATTTT. This gives the protein CASSWTGGDRPQHF.